A selection of T cell receptor beta chains follows, all from one sample in a study of cytomegalovirus exposure and HLA in healthy donors. Sequenced by immunoSEQ multiplex PCR; TCRdb stores in-frame clones only, minus some. This repertoire shows 130,000 or so clones, 70% to 80% found once; its top ten account for about 1.7%. Sequenced material: PBMCs. The origin of the receptors is a female donor in good health and CMV-seronegative. The CDR3 runs from the conserved cysteine through the conserved F or W. The D gene is left open where the match is weak. A row's size may be missing; if present it is once, few, many or a size class.

V	J	D	size	DNA	CDR3
TRBV19	TRBJ1-2	NA	NA	TGTGCCAGTAGTATAAACAGGGACCACTATGGCTACACCTTC	CASSINRDHYGYTF
TRBV5-1	TRBJ1-4	TRBD1	NA	TGCGCCAGCAGCTTGAGGGGGCCTGGGGAAAAACTGTTTTTT	CASSLRGPGEKLFF
TRBV19	TRBJ1-1	TRBD1	NA	TGTGCCAGTAGTAAAGGGACAGGGGGGACTGAAGCTTTCTTT	CASSKGTGGTEAFF
TRBV6-5	TRBJ1-2	TRBD1	few	TGTGCCAGCAGTTACCAACAGGGGAACTATGGCTACACCTTC	CASSYQQGNYGYTF
TRBV7-9	TRBJ1-1	NA	NA	TGTGCCAGCATTGGTACCGGACAAGAAGCTTTCTTT	CASIGTGQEAFF
TRBV27	TRBJ2-1	TRBD2	NA	TGTGCCAGCAGGGGGGGGTCTGATGAGCAGTTCTTC	CASRGGSDEQFF
TRBV9	TRBJ1-6	NA	NA	TGTGCCAGCAGCATAGACTCTGATTCACCCCTCCACTTT	CASSIDSDSPLHF
TRBV6-5	TRBJ1-5	NA	once	TGTGCCAGCAGTTACTCGATGCCAGGCAGCAATCAGCCCCAGCATTTT	CASSYSMPGSNQPQHF
TRBV2	TRBJ1-1	NA	NA	TGTGCCAGCACGGGGGGGATAATGAACACTGAAGCTTTCTTT	CASTGGIMNTEAFF
TRBV2	TRBJ1-4	TRBD1	NA	TGTGCCAGCAGTGAATACGGAACAGGGGTAGAAAAACTGTTTTTT	CASSEYGTGVEKLFF
TRBV7-3	TRBJ2-2	TRBD1	NA	TGTGCCAGCAGCCCCGGCGGGACAGGGGTTACCGGGGAGCTGTTTTTT	CASSPGGTGVTGELFF
TRBV9	TRBJ1-3	TRBD1	NA	TGTGCCAGCAGCGGGAGACAGGGGACCTCTGGAAACACCATATATTTT	CASSGRQGTSGNTIYF
TRBV13	TRBJ1-2	TRBD1	NA	TGTGCCAGCAGCTTAGTAACAGGGGTTGGCTACACCTTC	CASSLVTGVGYTF
TRBV5-1	TRBJ1-1	NA	NA	TGCGCCAGCAGGTTGGGAGCAGGGTGGGGGGGCACTGAAGCTTTCTTT	CASRLGAGWGGTEAFF
TRBV9	TRBJ2-3	TRBD1	NA	TGTGCCAGCAGCCCAAGCAATCCGGGACAGGGTAGATCGGATACGCAGTATTTT	CASSPSNPGQGRSDTQYF
TRBV4-2	TRBJ1-1	NA	NA	TGTGCCAGCAGCCAGACACAAGAACGGGGGGCCGGAGCTTTCTTT	CASSQTQERGAGAFF
TRBV28	TRBJ2-7	TRBD1	NA	TGTGCCAGCAGTGGGACAGGGAGCACGCACGAGCAGTACTTC	CASSGTGSTHEQYF
TRBV11-2	TRBJ2-1	NA	NA	TGTGCCAGCAGCCCGGAGTACAATGAGCAGTTCTTC	CASSPEYNEQFF
TRBV2	TRBJ2-1	NA	NA	TGTGCCAGCAAGGGGGATGAGCAGTTCTTC	CASKGDEQFF
TRBV7-2	TRBJ1-5	NA	NA	TGTGCCAGCGGGCTGGACATTACGAGCAATCAGCCCCAGCATTTT	CASGLDITSNQPQHF
TRBV25-1	TRBJ1-1	NA	NA	TGTGCCAGCAGTACCCGGGGGTCCGACACTGAAGCTTTCTTT	CASSTRGSDTEAFF
TRBV6-6	TRBJ2-7	NA	NA	TGTGCCAGCAGACCACCTGCTAGTAACGACGAGCAGTACTTC	CASRPPASNDEQYF
TRBV10-1	TRBJ1-6	NA	NA	TGCGCCAGCAGTCTCGGGGAGGGTTCACCCCTCCACTTT	CASSLGEGSPLHF
TRBV9	TRBJ2-7	NA	NA	TGTGCCAGCAGCACTTCTCCAACTGCGGCCTACGAGCAGTACTTC	CASSTSPTAAYEQYF
TRBV10-2	TRBJ1-5	NA	NA	TGCGCCAGCAGTGAACAGGGCCTCAATCAGCCCCAGCATTTT	CASSEQGLNQPQHF
TRBV4-1	TRBJ1-4	NA	few	TGCGCCAGCAGCCAGACATCCCCCCGAAATGAAAAACTGTTTTTT	CASSQTSPRNEKLFF
TRBV29-1	TRBJ1-1	NA	NA	TGCAGCGTTGAAACGGGGAACACTGAAGCTTTCTTT	CSVETGNTEAFF
TRBV6-1	TRBJ1-5	TRBD1	NA	TGTGCCAGCAGCGGCCAGGGGGCAGGTCAGCCCCAGCATTTT	CASSGQGAGQPQHF
TRBV11-2	TRBJ1-6	NA	NA	TGTGCCAGCAGCTTATTGCGGGGAAATTCACCCCTCCACTTT	CASSLLRGNSPLHF
TRBV7-2	TRBJ2-5	TRBD2	few	TGTGCCAGCAGCTTAGGTTCTGCGGGGGGCCGACAAGAGACCCAGTACTTC	CASSLGSAGGRQETQYF
TRBV7-2	TRBJ1-5	NA	NA	TGTGCCAGCAGCCATCGGGGGGGGAAAGGGAGCAATCAGCCCCAGCATTTT	CASSHRGGKGSNQPQHF
TRBV6-5	TRBJ2-7	TRBD1	NA	TGTGCCAGCGTACGGCGGACAGGGGGGCACTACGAGCAGTACTTC	CASVRRTGGHYEQYF
TRBV19	TRBJ2-7	TRBD1	NA	TGTGCCAGTAGTTTGGACAGGGTTGGCGAGCAGTACTTC	CASSLDRVGEQYF
TRBV10-2	TRBJ2-2	NA	NA	TGCGCCAGCAGTCCTTTCTCACAGGGTGGCGGGGAGCTGTTTTTT	CASSPFSQGGGELFF
TRBV9	TRBJ2-7	NA	NA	TGTGCCAGCAGCGTTATGGGGGCCCCCTACGAGCAGTACTTC	CASSVMGAPYEQYF
TRBV6-5	TRBJ1-2	NA	NA	TGTGCCAGCAGCTTTACAGGGTTTTCCTATGGCTACACCTTC	CASSFTGFSYGYTF
TRBV28	TRBJ2-2	TRBD2	NA	TGTGCCAGCAGTTTACATAGCGGGAGGGCCGCCGGGGAGCTGTTTTTT	CASSLHSGRAAGELFF
TRBV18	TRBJ1-1	NA	few	TGTGCCAGCTCACCAGCGGGAGGTGAAGCTTTCTTT	CASSPAGGEAFF
TRBV5-1	TRBJ2-5	TRBD2	NA	TGCGCCAGCAGCCCGGGACTAGCGGGGGCTCAAGAGACCCAGTACTTC	CASSPGLAGAQETQYF